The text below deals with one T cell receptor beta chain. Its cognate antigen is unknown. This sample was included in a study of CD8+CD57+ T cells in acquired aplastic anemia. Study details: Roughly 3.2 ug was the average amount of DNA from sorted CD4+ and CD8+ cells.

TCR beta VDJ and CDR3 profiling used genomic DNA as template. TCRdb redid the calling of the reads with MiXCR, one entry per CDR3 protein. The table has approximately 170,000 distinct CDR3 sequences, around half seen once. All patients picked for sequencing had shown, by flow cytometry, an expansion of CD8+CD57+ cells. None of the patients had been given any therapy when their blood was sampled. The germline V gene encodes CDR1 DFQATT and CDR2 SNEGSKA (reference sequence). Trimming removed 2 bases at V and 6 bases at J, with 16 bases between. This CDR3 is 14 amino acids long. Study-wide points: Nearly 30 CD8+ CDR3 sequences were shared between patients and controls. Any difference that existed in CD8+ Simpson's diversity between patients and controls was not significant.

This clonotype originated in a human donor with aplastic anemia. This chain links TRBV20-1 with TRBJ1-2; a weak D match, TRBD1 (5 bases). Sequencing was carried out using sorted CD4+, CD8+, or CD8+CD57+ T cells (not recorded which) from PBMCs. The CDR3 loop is CSARTGREEDGYTF. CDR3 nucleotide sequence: TGCAGTGCTAGAACCGGCAGGGAGGAGGATGGCTACACCTTC.